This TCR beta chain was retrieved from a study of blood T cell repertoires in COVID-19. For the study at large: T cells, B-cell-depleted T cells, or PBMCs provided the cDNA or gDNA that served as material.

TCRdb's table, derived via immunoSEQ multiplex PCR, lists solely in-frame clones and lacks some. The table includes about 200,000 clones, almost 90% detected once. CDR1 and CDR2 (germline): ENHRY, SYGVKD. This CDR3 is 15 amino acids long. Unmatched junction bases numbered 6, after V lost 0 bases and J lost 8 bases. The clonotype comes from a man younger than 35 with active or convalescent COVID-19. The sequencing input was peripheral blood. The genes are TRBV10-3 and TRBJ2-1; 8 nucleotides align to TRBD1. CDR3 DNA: TGTGCCATCAGTGAGTCCCAGGGGGCCTTGGATGAGCAGTTCTTC. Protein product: CAISESQGALDEQFF.